This TCR beta chain stems from a study of shared clonotypes between healthy human individuals (dated by TCRdb to 2018 to 2021). For the study in its entirety: The cohort included three men and a couple of women between 18 and 49 years of age. For each donor, three plates each were used for CD4 naive and CD4 memory, two plates were used for CD8 naive, and one plate was used for CD8 memory. To estimate repertoire size and how much clonotype sharing occurs between individuals, the study deeply sequenced the blood TCR repertoires of several healthy adults. To increase sequencing depth and limit assay-specific biases, TCR repertoire library preparation and sequencing were carried out by different laboratories using diverse techniques. Leukapheresis yielded between about 0.94 and 10 billion PBMCs per donor.

Using the deep immunoSEQ assay, TCR CDR3 regions were amplified from genomic DNA by multiplex PCR. Extracted genomic DNA from each cell subset was distributed evenly across all wells of several immunoSEQ 96-well plates, and each plate was treated as a replicate. For sorted subsets, each replicate PCR was loaded with roughly 200 ng genomic DNA, equivalent to 25,000 to 35,000 T cell genomes. The purified libraries were quantified using a Qubit 3.0 fluorometer, sized with a Bioanalyzer 2100, and then quantified again using the KAPA Library Quantification kit. Every immunoSEQ 96-well plate was sequenced on a separate single-read 150-cycle Illumina NextSeq 550 flow cell. The authors' pipeline ran thus. Because the immunoSEQ output held only junctional sequences and lacked quality scores, the filtering could not match the filtering applied to full-length reads. Sequences were annotated with PyIR, a Python wrapper for IgBLAST v1.9, using IMGT germline references to assign V/J genes and CDR3. Any read was removed if the V/J assignment was weak (E-value above 1e-6), the CDR3 was missing, or the read contained stop codons, out-of-frame junctions, or ambiguous translated residues. V3J clonotypes were defined by identical inferred V gene, J gene, and CDR3 amino acid sequence. Percentage overlap between repertoires was calculated by dividing the number of shared unique clonotypes by the size of the smaller repertoire. Three approaches were used to assess repertoire richness: RTK rarefaction, the Chao1 estimator, and Recon v2.1 estimates of unobserved clonotypes. Generation probabilities were computed with OLGA for all TCRbeta clonotypes obtained by the gDNA method from a few donors. Drawn from immuneACCESS, this table holds only the in-frame rearrangements with V and J called that TCRdb kept. Clones are partly lost; checked studies trace under half to an unresolved V gene and leave the rest unexplained. Clonal size and the V and J genes are those of that table, whereas D and trimming came from the DNA. The sample includes 2 million to 2.5 million clones, with roughly 95% observed a single time. Of the sample, about 0.13% falls within the top ten clones.

General findings and caveats noted by the study authors: Sampling was restricted to blood, and TCR repertoires in tissue are likely to differ from TCR repertoires in blood. Even with the large sequencing depth, rarefaction of the sorted-subset datasets indicated that sequencing was incomplete. Clonotypes shared by all four sorted-subset donors showed higher generation probabilities than non-shared clonotypes. Because the study included only a small number of donors, the genetic and exposure-history diversity represented was limited. When a handful of donors were compared, the shared fraction of clonotypes was around 5% for naive CD4, around 3.6% for naive CD8, 2% to 2.5% for memory CD4, and less than 0.5% for memory CD8. Pairwise subsampling led to the expectation that sequencing depth would affect the degree of clonotype sharing among donors. Naive subsets generally had larger estimated clonotype richness than memory subsets did.

Healthy HIV-negative adults with no recently reported acute infections or vaccinations were included as donors. Every donor was a Caucasian adult living in Nashville, Tennessee, USA. CD4+ T cells were enriched by magnetic negative selection; naive cells were then positively selected on CD45RA, and the negative fraction formed the memory subset. Blood was obtained by leukapheresis, after which PBMCs were separated by Ficoll-Histopaque density gradient centrifugation and cryopreserved in liquid nitrogen vapor phase. Analytical flow cytometry was used to check the purity and quantity of every magnetically sorted T cell population. Genomic DNA was isolated from each sorted fraction and quantified by UV absorbance on a Nanodrop 2000c. Note on this clone: Its recognized antigen is unknown. There are no base qualities to consult, and no much larger clone falls within one base.

Sequenced material: naive CD4+ T cells sorted from blood. The sample's cell subset or site label is to be understood as: CD45RA+ positively selected. This clonotype was obtained from a man younger than 35 in good health.

Read as DNA, the sequence is TGCGCCAGCAGGGGGGCAGGACTAGTCACAGATACGCAGTATTTT. This codes for CASRGAGLVTDTQYF. Rearrangement joined TRBV5-1 to TRBJ2-3; the best D guess is TRBD2, with 7 bases matching. The germline V gene provides CDR1 SGHRS and CDR2 YFSETQ. The junction carries 15 bases between V and J, which are trimmed by 5 bases and 2 bases respectively. Including the terminal cysteine and phenylalanine, the CDR3 comprises 15 residues. Only CDR3 DNA is held: 45 bases, read in frame from base 1.